A selection of T cell receptor beta chains follows, all from one sample in a study of blood T cells in healthy people across ages. Each CDR3 protein gets one entry after TCRdb re-called the 5' RACE reads with MiXCR. The sample records approximately 1.5 million distinct CDR3 sequences, about 42% being singletons. The specimen was blood. These receptors were obtained from a woman younger than 35 in good health. CDR3s include the opening cysteine and the closing phenylalanine or tryptophan. Each record gives: V gene, CDR3 protein.

TRBV4-2 CASSQEVDTRTYEQFF
TRBV10-1 CASSEAGRGLTEAFF
TRBV12-3/TRBV12-4 CASSFVGPQYF
TRBV7-9 CASGTVLEETQYF
TRBV6-1 CASSEVKGPAKNIQYF
TRBV6-2/TRBV6-3 CASSSPRDYLETQYF
TRBV20-1 CSAREGIAKNIQYF
TRBV20-1 CSARAGTGNEKLFF
TRBV29-1 CSVEGAGFYSETQYF
TRBV7-9 CASSPLYNEQFF
TRBV10-3 CAIRAGAHNSPLHF
TRBV20-1 CSARGLASTDIQYF
TRBV11-2 CASSSVFRTGAGGYTF
TRBV3-1 CASSQGRLAGTDTQYF
TRBV6-2/TRBV6-3 CASNDPTNEQFF
TRBV5-1 CASSTGTGARMRAYEQYF
TRBV27 CASTLGSTNSPLHF
TRBV20-1 CSARGHGANTEAFF
TRBV28 CASSSTAGTGGSGANVLTF
TRBV6-1 CASIPTGAGEQFF
TRBV29-1 CSVIVSTDTQYF
TRBV7-9 CASSLDAGAEANVLTF
TRBV24-1 CATSGGSGSGIETQYF
TRBV2 CASSESRMNTEAFF
TRBV12-3/TRBV12-4 CASTLMGGKSGELFF
TRBV10-1 CASSRSSGGQETQYF
TRBV28 CASINSDGPPYEQYF